This T cell receptor (beta chain) was sequenced for a study of T-cell reconstitution after alpha-beta-depleted transplantation in children. This clonotype has more than one count but fewer than ten. This CDR3 comprises 17 residues. Preparation of the TCRbeta library was carried out with unique molecular identifiers. MiXCR was run by TCRdb on the PCR reads, yielding one entry per CDR3 protein. The sample contains around 380,000 distinct CDR3 sequences, around 9.9% of which appear only once. This specimen consisted of PBMCs from the stem cell graft donor, obtained from the stem cell graft. This sequence was found in a human donor who donated a stem cell graft to a child with acute myeloid leukemia. The chain is built from TRBV21-1 and TRBJ2-2; the DNA was not compared with TRBD2, the D call given in the table. TRBV21-1 is tagged as a pseudogene. CDR3 residues: CASSRRTSGTNTGELFF. For the CDR3, the DNA is TGTGCCAGCAGCAGGAGGACTAGCGGGACGAACACCGGGGAGCTGTTTTTT.